These 17 T cell receptor beta chains share one sample of origin, sequenced in a study of control samples from healthy donors and cancer patients (TCRdb year 2020). Receptor amplification or capture employed the immunoSEQ multiplex PCR assay. TCRdb obtained this table from immuneACCESS and retained in-frame rearrangements with V and J assigned. These tables miss some clones; where compared with another copy, unresolved V genes account for less than half of the shortfall, and the remainder is unexplained. The sample contains some 250,000 clones, around 79% of them found a single time. Less than 15% of the sample belongs to the ten largest clones. The source material was PBMCs. The receptors were sampled from a woman aged 55 to 70 with lung cancer.

This sequence joins TRBV18 and TRBJ2-1; 10 bases are a match to TRBD2. CDR3 length: 14 amino acids. The trim removed 8 bases at V and 7 bases at J, leaving 8 bases unmatched. CDR1 and CDR2 (germline): KGHSH, LQKENI. The CDR3 nucleotides are TGTGCCAGCCAAAGGACTAGCGGTAATAATGAGCAGTTCTTC. Protein: CASQRTSGNNEQFF.

The chain carries TRBV6-5 and TRBJ2-7; possibly TRBD1 or TRBD2 for D (5 bases each). The CDR3 runs 14 residues. The germline CDR1 and CDR2 sequences are MNHEY and SVGAGI. Trimming shortened V by 8 bases and J by 1 base, and 15 bases separated the two germline ends. As DNA, the CDR3 is TGTGCCAGCGGAGTTGGGGGTAGGTCCTACGAGCAGTACTTC. Translation: CASGVGGRSYEQYF.

The CDR3 here is CSVVWVRETQYF. The CDR3 DNA follows: TGCAGCGTTGTCTGGGTGAGAGAGACCCAGTACTTC. The chain employs TRBV29-1 and TRBJ2-5; D uncertain. V was clipped by 4 bases and J by 4 bases, with 10 bases between them. CDR3 length: 12 residues. Germline loops: CDR1 SQVTM, CDR2 ANQGSEA. Filled out from reference TRBV29-1 and TRBJ2-5, the complete variable domain reads SAVISQKPSRDICQRGTSLTIQCQVDSQVTMMFWYRQQPGQSLTLIATANQGSEATYESGFVIDKFPISRPNLTFSTLTVSNMSPEDSSIYLCSVVWVRETQYFGPGTRLLVL.

CDR3 loop: CASSLNPPGRINEKLFF. DNA of the CDR3: TGCGCCAGCAGCTTGAATCCTCCGGGACGGATTAATGAAAAACTGTTTTTT. The chain joins TRBV5-1 to TRBJ1-4; a weak D match, TRBD1 (5 bases). The CDR3 sequence is 17 residues long. Trimming shortened V by 1 base and J by 4 bases, and 17 bases separated the two germline ends. Per germline, CDR1 SGHRS and CDR2 YFSETQ.

This clone was observed a single time. This chain joins TRBV12-3 or TRBV12-4 and TRBJ1-2, with 9 bases that match TRBD1. The CDR3 extends over 13 amino acids. Trimming removed 7 bases from V and 5 bases from J; junction bases left unmatched: 5. This CDR3 reads CASTVTGGYGYTF. The CDR3, as DNA: TGTGCCAGCACCGTGACAGGGGGATATGGCTACACCTTC.

The chain employs TRBV11-2 and TRBJ1-1, with TRBD1 matching 11 bases. CDR3 length: 16 residues. Losses at the gene ends were 5 bases for V and 3 bases for J; bases not matched to a gene: 8. Germline V gene lookup returns CDR1 SGHAT and CDR2 FQNNGV. CDR3 protein: CASSPRTGGAYTEAFF. The CDR3 DNA is TGTGCCAGCAGCCCCCGGACAGGGGGCGCGTACACTGAAGCTTTCTTT.

The chain has TRBV4-1 and TRBJ2-7; D remains ambiguous. Trimming removed 3 bases at V and 4 bases at J, with 13 bases between. This CDR3 has 14 residues. Germline assignment: CDR1 MGHRA and CDR2 YSYEKL. The chain's CDR3 is CASSQDPGRYEQYF. The DNA of the CDR3 is TGCGCCAGCAGCCAGGACCCGGGCCGTTACGAGCAGTACTTC.

This clone was observed a few times. The gene calls are TRBV5-1 and TRBJ1-3, with 7 bases identical to TRBD1. V trimming: 4 bases; J trimming: 0 bases; junction bases outside the gene matches: 7. This CDR3 has 16 amino acids. CDR1 and CDR2 (germline): SGHRS, YFSETQ. CDR3 protein: CASSLQGQISGNTIYF. CDR3 nucleotides: TGCGCCAGCAGCCTACAGGGGCAGATCTCTGGAAACACCATATATTTT.

V usage is TRBV14 and J usage is TRBJ2-3, with 8 bases matching TRBD1. In germline, CDR1 is SGHDN, CDR2 FVKESK. The CDR3 is 14 amino acids. With V trimmed by 4 bases and J by 6 bases, 6 bases remained unmatched. The CDR3 DNA is TGTGCCAGCAGCCGTATCCGGGACAGGGATACGCAGTATTTT. This codes for CASSRIRDRDTQYF. The complete variable domain, with remaining parts taken from reference TRBV14 and TRBJ2-3, reads EAGVTQFPSHSVIEKGQTVTLRCDPISGHDNLYWYRRVMGKEIKFLLHFVKESKQDESGMPNNRFLAERTGGTYSTLKVQPAELEDSGVYFCASSRIRDRDTQYFGPGTRLTVL.

This clone was counted at least ten times. Other nucleotide sequences from this sample produce the same CDR3. The J gene is TRBJ2-3, the V gene TRBV9; D is uncertain. This CDR3 region has 14 residues. V gave up 0 bases and J gave up 1 base, with 6 bases separating them. Germline V CDR1 and CDR2: SGDLS, YYNGEE. The CDR3 reads CASSVVGGTDTQYF. For the CDR3, the DNA is TGTGCCAGCAGCGTAGTAGGCGGCACAGATACGCAGTATTTT. The complete variable domain, with remaining parts taken from reference TRBV9 and TRBJ2-3, reads DSGVTQTPKHLITATGQRVTLRCSPRSGDLSVYWYQQSLDQGLQFLIQYYNGEERAKGNILERFSAQQFPDLHSELNLSSLELGDSALYFCASSVVGGTDTQYFGPGTRLTVL.

J is TRBJ1-5 and V is TRBV5-4, with TRBD1 identical over 8 bases. Losses at the gene ends were 0 bases for V and 7 bases for J; bases not matched to a gene: 6. Per the germline V gene, CDR1 is SGHNT and CDR2 is YYREEE (reference sequence). The CDR3 is made up of 15 amino acids. The DNA for the CDR3 is TGTGCCAGCAGCTTGGACCAGGGACAGGACCAGCCCCAGCATTTT. Its translation: CASSLDQGQDQPQHF.

CDR3 amino acids: CSVAKTNEKLFF. The CDR3 region has the DNA TGCAGCGTTGCAAAAACTAATGAAAAACTGTTTTTT. V is TRBV29-1 and J is TRBJ1-4; D remains unclear. This CDR3 comprises 12 residues. Germline V gene lookup returns CDR1 SQVTM and CDR2 ANQGSEA. Trimming took off 4 bases at V and 1 base at J, with 4 bases between the two ends.

V usage is TRBV6-5 and J usage is TRBJ2-3; D is perhaps TRBD1 or TRBD2 (5 bases each). The CDR3 totals 13 residues. Trimming cost V 8 bases and J 1 base, with 10 bases left between them. Germline-derived CDR1 and CDR2 are MNHEY and SVGAGI. The CDR3 coding sequence is TGTGCCAGCGGGGGACCCGGCACAGATACGCAGTATTTT. Protein sequence: CASGGPGTDTQYF.

The J gene is TRBJ1-1, the V gene TRBV10-3; a possible D gene is TRBD1 (5 bases). From germline, CDR1 is ENHRY and CDR2 SYGVKD. The CDR3 is 15 residues long. V was clipped by 5 bases and J by 1 base, with 14 bases between them. CDR3 coding DNA: TGTGCCATCAGTCGAGGCACACAGGAGAACACTGAAGCTTTCTTT. Protein sequence: CAISRGTQENTEAFF.

V is TRBV3-1 (or the pseudogene TRBV3-2) and J is TRBJ2-3; TRBD2 matches at 13 bases. Germline CDR1 LGHDT, CDR2 YNNKEL (reference sequence). With V trimmed by 6 bases and J by 2 bases, 5 bases remained unmatched. The CDR3 consists of 16 residues. CDR3 nucleotide sequence: TGTGCCAGCAGACCCGGGACTAGCGGGGTCACAGATACGCAGTATTTT. Residues: CASRPGTSGVTDTQYF.

The V and J genes are TRBV5-1 and TRBJ2-7; TRBD1 aligns across 12 bases. J gave up 5 bases and V 0 bases, and 9 bases lay outside the gene matches. The CDR3 loop spans 17 amino acids. Looked up from germline, CDR1 is SGHRS and CDR2 is YFSETQ. CDR3 nucleotide sequence: TGCGCCAGCAGCTTGGCGTCAATGGGACAGGGGGCTAACGAGCAGTACTTC. Translated, it gives CASSLASMGQGANEQYF.

The genes are TRBV10-1 and TRBJ1-1; TRBD1 matches 7 bases. This CDR3 region has 12 residues. Germline V lookup: CDR1 WNHNN, CDR2 SYGVQD (reference sequence). V lost 6 bases to trimming and J lost 10 bases; unmatched junction nucleotides: 8. This CDR3 is CASRDRPRGAFF. The CDR3 DNA reads TGCGCCAGCAGGGACAGGCCCAGAGGAGCTTTCTTT.